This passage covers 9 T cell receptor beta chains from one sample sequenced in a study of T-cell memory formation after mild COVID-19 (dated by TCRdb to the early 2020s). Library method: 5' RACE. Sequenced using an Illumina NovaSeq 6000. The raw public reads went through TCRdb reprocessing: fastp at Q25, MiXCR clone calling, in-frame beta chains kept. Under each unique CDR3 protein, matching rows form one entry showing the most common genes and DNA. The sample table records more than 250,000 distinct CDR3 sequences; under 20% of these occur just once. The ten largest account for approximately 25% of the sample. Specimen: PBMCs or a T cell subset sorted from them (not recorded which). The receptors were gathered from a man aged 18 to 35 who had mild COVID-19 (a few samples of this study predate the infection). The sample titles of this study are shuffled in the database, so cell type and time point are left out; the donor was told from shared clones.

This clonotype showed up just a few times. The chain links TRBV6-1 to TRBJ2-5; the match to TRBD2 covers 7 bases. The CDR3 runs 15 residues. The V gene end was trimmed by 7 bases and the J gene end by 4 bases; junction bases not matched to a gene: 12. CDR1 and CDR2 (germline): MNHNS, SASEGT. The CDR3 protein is CASKSGGGGGETQYF. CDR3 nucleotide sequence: TGTGCCAGCAAGTCCGGTGGGGGGGGTGGAGAGACCCAGTACTTC.

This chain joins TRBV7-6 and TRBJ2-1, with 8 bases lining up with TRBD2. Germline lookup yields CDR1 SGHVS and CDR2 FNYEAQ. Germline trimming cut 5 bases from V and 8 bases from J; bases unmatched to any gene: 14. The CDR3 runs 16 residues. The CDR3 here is CASSQPGLGPGDEQFF. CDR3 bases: TGTGCCAGCAGCCAACCGGGACTAGGACCGGGAGATGAGCAGTTCTTC. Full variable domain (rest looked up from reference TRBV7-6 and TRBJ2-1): GAGVSQSPRYKVTKRGQDVALRCDPISGHVSLYWYRQALGQGPEFLTYFNYEAQQDKSGLPNDRFSAERPEGSISTLTIQRTEQRDSAMYRCASSQPGLGPGDEQFFGPGTRLTVL.

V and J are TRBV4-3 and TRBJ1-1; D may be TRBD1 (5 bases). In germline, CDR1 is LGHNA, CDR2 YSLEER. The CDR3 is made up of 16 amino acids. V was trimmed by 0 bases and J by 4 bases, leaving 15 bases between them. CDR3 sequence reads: CASSQDGREWGTEAFF. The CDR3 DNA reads TGCGCCAGCAGCCAAGATGGCAGGGAGTGGGGCACTGAAGCTTTCTTT.

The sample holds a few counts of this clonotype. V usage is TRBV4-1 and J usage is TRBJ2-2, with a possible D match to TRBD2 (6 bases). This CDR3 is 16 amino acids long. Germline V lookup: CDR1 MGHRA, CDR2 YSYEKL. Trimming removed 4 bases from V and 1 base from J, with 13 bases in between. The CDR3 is CASSPQLGGNTGELFF. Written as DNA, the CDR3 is TGCGCCAGCAGCCCGCAATTGGGAGGGAACACCGGGGAGCTGTTTTTT.

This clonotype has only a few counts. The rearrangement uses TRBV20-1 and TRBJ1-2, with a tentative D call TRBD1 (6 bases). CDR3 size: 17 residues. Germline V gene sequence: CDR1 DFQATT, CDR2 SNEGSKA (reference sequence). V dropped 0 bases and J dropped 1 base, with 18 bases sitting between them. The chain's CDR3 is CSARDRRAGANNYGYTF. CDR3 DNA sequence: TGCAGTGCTAGAGATCGTCGGGCAGGGGCGAATAACTATGGCTACACCTTC.

CDR3 sequence: CASSPTSLRAEAFF. Written as DNA, the CDR3 is TGTGCCAGCAGCCCCACATCCTTGAGGGCTGAAGCTTTCTTT. The chain links TRBV9 to TRBJ1-1; D unresolved. Germline values: CDR1 SGDLS, CDR2 YYNGEE. V was cut by 4 bases and J by 6 bases, with 16 bases left in between. This CDR3 comprises 14 residues.

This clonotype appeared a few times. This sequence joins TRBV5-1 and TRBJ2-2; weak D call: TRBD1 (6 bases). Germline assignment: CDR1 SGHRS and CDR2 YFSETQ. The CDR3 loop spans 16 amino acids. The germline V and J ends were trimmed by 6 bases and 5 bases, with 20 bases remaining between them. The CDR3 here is CASTPQGGTQTGELFF. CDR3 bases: TGCGCCAGCACCCCCCAAGGTGGGACACAAACCGGGGAGCTGTTTTTT.

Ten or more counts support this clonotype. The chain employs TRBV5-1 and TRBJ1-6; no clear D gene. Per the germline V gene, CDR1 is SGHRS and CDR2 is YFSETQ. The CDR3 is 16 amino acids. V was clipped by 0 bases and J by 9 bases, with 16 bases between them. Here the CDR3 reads CASSLAVAGDGSPLHF. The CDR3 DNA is TGCGCCAGCAGCTTGGCCGTCGCAGGCGATGGTTCACCCCTCCACTTT.

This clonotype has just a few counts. The CDR3 DNA reads TGTGCCAGCAGAGCGACCCTTCCGAACACTGAAGCTTTCTTT. Encoded protein: CASRATLPNTEAFF. The chain is built from TRBV7-9 and TRBJ1-1; D not resolved. This CDR3 has 14 residues. Germline assignment: CDR1 SEHNR and CDR2 FQNEAQ (reference sequence). The V end lost 6 bases, the J end lost 1 base, and 12 bases lay between the germline ends.